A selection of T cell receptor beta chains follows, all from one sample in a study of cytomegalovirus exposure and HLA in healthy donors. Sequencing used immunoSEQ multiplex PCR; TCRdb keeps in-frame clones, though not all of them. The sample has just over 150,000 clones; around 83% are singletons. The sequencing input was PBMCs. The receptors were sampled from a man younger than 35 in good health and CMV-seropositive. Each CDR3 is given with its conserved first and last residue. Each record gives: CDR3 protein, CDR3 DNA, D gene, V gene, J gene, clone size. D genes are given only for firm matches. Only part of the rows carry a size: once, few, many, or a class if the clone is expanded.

CDR3: CASSPRETGSYNEKLFF
DNA: TGTGCCAGCAGCCCCCGTGAGACCGGGTCCTATAATGAAAAACTGTTTTTT
D: -
V: TRBV9
J: TRBJ1-4
size: -

CDR3: CASSLAPGRELFF
DNA: TGTGCTAGCAGCTTAGCGCCGGGAAGGGAGCTGTTTTTT
D: -
V: TRBV7-7
J: TRBJ2-2
size: -

CDR3: CASASGYEQYF
DNA: TGTGCCAGCGCCTCAGGCTACGAGCAGTACTTC
D: -
V: TRBV18
J: TRBJ2-7
size: -

CDR3: CASSLVGTGVPGYTF
DNA: TGTGCCAGCAGCTTAGTCGGGACAGGGGTCCCTGGCTACACCTTC
D: TRBD1
V: TRBV7-9
J: TRBJ1-2
size: -

CDR3: CASSLKVAGELFF
DNA: TGTGCCAGCAGTTTAAAAGTAGCCGGGGAGCTGTTTTTT
D: -
V: TRBV27
J: TRBJ2-2
size: -

CDR3: CASSPTTGLTQHF
DNA: TGTGCCAGCTCACCAACAACGGGTTTGACCCAGCATTTT
D: -
V: TRBV18
J: TRBJ1-5
size: few

CDR3: CASSLKKLAGSSYNEQFF
DNA: TGTGCCAGCAGCTTAAAAAAATTAGCGGGTAGCTCCTACAATGAGCAGTTCTTC
D: TRBD2
V: TRBV7-2
J: TRBJ2-1
size: once

CDR3: CASSPLGLAGGYIDTQYF
DNA: TGTGCCAGCAGCCCTTTGGGACTAGCGGGGGGGTATATAGATACGCAGTATTTT
D: TRBD2
V: TRBV11-1
J: TRBJ2-3
size: few

CDR3: CASSQSPRGGREETQYF
DNA: TGCGCCAGCAGTCAATCGCCCCGGGGGGGCCGGGAAGAGACCCAGTACTTC
D: TRBD2
V: TRBV23-1
J: TRBJ2-5
size: -

CDR3: CASSVGGAISYEQYF
DNA: TGTGCCAGCAGTGTGGGGGGGGCTATATCCTACGAGCAGTACTTC
D: -
V: TRBV2
J: TRBJ2-7
size: few

CDR3: CASSQSKWGRGNTEAFF
DNA: TGCGCCAGCAGTCAATCGAAGTGGGGCAGGGGAAACACTGAAGCTTTCTTT
D: -
V: TRBV23-1
J: TRBJ1-1
size: -

CDR3: CASSVAGNTDTQYF
DNA: TGTGCCAGCAGCGTAGCAGGGAACACAGATACGCAGTATTTT
D: -
V: TRBV9
J: TRBJ2-3
size: -

CDR3: CASSPQLKPSYEQYF
DNA: TGTGCCAGCAGCCCTCAACTGAAGCCATCCTACGAGCAGTACTTC
D: -
V: TRBV7-9
J: TRBJ2-7
size: -

CDR3: CASSPGFPQETQYF
DNA: TGTGCTAGCAGCCCAGGGTTCCCACAGGAGACCCAGTACTTC
D: -
V: TRBV7-7
J: TRBJ2-5
size: -

CDR3: CASKGVSYEQYF
DNA: TGTGCCAGCAAGGGGGTTTCGTACGAGCAGTACTTC
D: -
V: TRBV2
J: TRBJ2-7
size: -

CDR3: CASSHSPGTPSTDTQYF
DNA: TGTGCCAGCAGCCATTCTCCCGGGACACCGAGCACAGATACGCAGTATTTT
D: -
V: TRBV4-2
J: TRBJ2-3
size: -

CDR3: CASSLERDREEWQYF
DNA: TGTGCCAGCAGCTTAGAGAGGGACAGGGAAGAGTGGCAGTACTTC
D: TRBD1
V: TRBV7-8
J: TRBJ2-7
size: -

CDR3: CASSTGTGGADTEAFF
DNA: TGTGCCAGCAGTACCGGGACAGGGGGCGCAGACACTGAAGCTTTCTTT
D: TRBD1
V: TRBV5-4
J: TRBJ1-1
size: -

CDR3: CAWSVLDTEAFF
DNA: TGTGCCTGGAGTGTACTCGACACTGAAGCTTTCTTT
D: -
V: TRBV30
J: TRBJ1-1
size: -

CDR3: CASSLGLAGYNEQFF
DNA: TGTGCCAGCAGCTTAGGGCTAGCGGGCTACAATGAGCAGTTCTTC
D: TRBD2
V: TRBV7-3
J: TRBJ2-1
size: -

CDR3: CASSVRSSSTDTQYF
DNA: TGTGCCAGCAGCGTTAGAAGTTCTAGCACAGATACGCAGTATTTT
D: -
V: TRBV9
J: TRBJ2-3
size: few

CDR3: CASSLGTGSYEQYF
DNA: TGTGCCAGCAGTCTTGGGACAGGGTCCTACGAGCAGTACTTC
D: TRBD1
V: TRBV14
J: TRBJ2-7
size: -

CDR3: CASSFRGGRDQPQHF
DNA: TGTGCCAGCAGCTTCAGGGGAGGGAGAGATCAGCCCCAGCATTTT
D: -
V: TRBV7-2
J: TRBJ1-5
size: -

CDR3: CASRPGLAATYEQYF
DNA: TGTGCCAGCAGGCCCGGACTAGCGGCCACCTACGAGCAGTACTTC
D: TRBD2
V: TRBV6-1
J: TRBJ2-7
size: -

CDR3: CASSDLLTGVSYEQYF
DNA: TGTGCCAGCAGCGACCTCCTGACAGGGGTTTCATACGAGCAGTACTTC
D: TRBD1
V: TRBV6-6
J: TRBJ2-7
size: once

CDR3: CASSTPSGRTEAFF
DNA: TGTGCCAGTAGTACACCCAGCGGTCGCACTGAAGCTTTCTTT
D: -
V: TRBV19
J: TRBJ1-1
size: -

CDR3: CAWSGQTMNTEAFF
DNA: TGTGCCTGGAGTGGACAGACCATGAACACTGAAGCTTTCTTT
D: -
V: TRBV30
J: TRBJ1-1
size: few

CDR3: CASSLLGGVNTGELFF
DNA: TGTGCCAGCAGCTTATTGGGGGGTGTGAACACCGGGGAGCTGTTTTTT
D: -
V: TRBV7-3
J: TRBJ2-2
size: -

CDR3: CSVEDPRWQTQETQYF
DNA: TGCAGCGTTGAAGATCCTAGGTGGCAGACCCAAGAGACCCAGTACTTC
D: -
V: TRBV29-1
J: TRBJ2-5
size: few

CDR3: CASSDRDRTRTGELFF
DNA: TGTGCCAGCAGCGACCGGGACAGGACCCGAACCGGGGAGCTGTTTTTT
D: TRBD1
V: TRBV11-3
J: TRBJ2-2
size: -

CDR3: CASSQGVAGGQETQYF
DNA: TGCGCCAGCAGCCAAGGGGTAGCGGGGGGACAAGAGACCCAGTACTTC
D: TRBD2
V: TRBV4-1
J: TRBJ2-5
size: -

CDR3: CASRPGGEGNEQFF
DNA: TGCGCCAGCAGACCGGGAGGTGAGGGGAACGAGCAGTTCTTC
D: TRBD2
V: TRBV5-1
J: TRBJ2-1
size: -

CDR3: CAISGTGTAYNEQFF
DNA: TGTGCCATCAGTGGGACCGGGACAGCCTACAATGAGCAGTTCTTC
D: TRBD1
V: TRBV10-3
J: TRBJ2-1
size: -

CDR3: CASRGTGEKLFF
DNA: TGTGCCAGCAGGGGGACAGGGGAAAAACTGTTTTTT
D: TRBD1
V: TRBV2
J: TRBJ1-4
size: few

CDR3: CASMEHVYEQYF
DNA: TGTGCCAGCATGGAGCACGTATACGAGCAGTACTTC
D: -
V: TRBV6-1
J: TRBJ2-7
size: -

CDR3: CASSQQGARETQYF
DNA: TGTGCCAGCAGCCAACAGGGGGCGAGGGAGACCCAGTACTTC
D: TRBD1
V: TRBV6-5
J: TRBJ2-5
size: -

CDR3: CASTRTGQGGTEAFF
DNA: TGTGCCAGCACTCGTACGGGACAGGGGGGCACTGAAGCTTTCTTT
D: TRBD1
V: TRBV6-1
J: TRBJ1-1
size: once

CDR3: CASSQVMATNQPQHF
DNA: TGCGCCAGCAGCCAAGTAATGGCCACCAATCAGCCCCAGCATTTT
D: -
V: TRBV4-1
J: TRBJ1-5
size: -

CDR3: CASGLVLSQIRSAIYF
DNA: TGTGCTAGTGGTTTGGTACTTAGCCAAATCCGAAGCGCCATATATTTT
D: -
V: TRBV12-5
J: TRBJ1-3
size: -

CDR3: CATNGDLMNTEAFF
DNA: TGTGCCACCAATGGGGACTTAATGAACACTGAAGCTTTCTTT
D: -
V: TRBV10-3
J: TRBJ1-1
size: once

CDR3: CASSLGGSLNEQFF
DNA: TGTGCCAGCAGCCTAGGGGGCAGTCTGAATGAGCAGTTCTTC
D: TRBD1
V: TRBV7-3
J: TRBJ2-1
size: -

CDR3: CASSASGGAAGANVLTF
DNA: TGCGCCAGCAGCGCTAGCGGGGGGGCCGCTGGGGCCAACGTCCTGACTTTC
D: TRBD2
V: TRBV5-1
J: TRBJ2-6
size: -

CDR3: CASSKDRAPYEQYF
DNA: TGTGCCAGCAGCAAAGACAGGGCCCCCTACGAGCAGTACTTC
D: -
V: TRBV21-1
J: TRBJ2-7
size: -

CDR3: CASTGQGATNEKLFF
DNA: TGTGCCAGCACCGGACAGGGGGCGACTAATGAAAAACTGTTTTTT
D: TRBD1
V: TRBV2
J: TRBJ1-4
size: -

CDR3: CASSSPGDRGRLAFF
DNA: TGTGCCAGCAGCTCCCCGGGGGACAGGGGGCGCCTAGCTTTCTTT
D: TRBD1
V: TRBV5-4
J: TRBJ1-1
size: -

CDR3: CASSQLNTEAFF
DNA: TGTGCCAGCAGCCAATTGAACACTGAAGCTTTCTTT
D: -
V: TRBV2
J: TRBJ1-1
size: -

CDR3: CASSLNMEYEQYF
DNA: TGTGCCAGCAGCTTAAATATGGAGTACGAGCAGTACTTC
D: -
V: TRBV7-9
J: TRBJ2-7
size: -

CDR3: CASSQDPSGGAGEQFF
DNA: TGCGCCAGCAGCCAAGATCCCAGCGGGGGGGCCGGGGAGCAGTTCTTC
D: TRBD2
V: TRBV4-3
J: TRBJ2-1
size: -

CDR3: CASSSRDSTGGYGYTF
DNA: TGTGCCAGCAGCTCGCGTGACAGTACTGGCGGCTATGGCTACACCTTC
D: -
V: TRBV13
J: TRBJ1-2
size: once

CDR3: CASSGGGTGELFF
DNA: TGTGCCAGCAGTGGCGGGGGGACCGGGGAGCTGTTTTTT
D: TRBD2
V: TRBV27
J: TRBJ2-2
size: -

CDR3: CASTDRYMNTEAFF
DNA: TGTGCCAGCACCGACAGGTACATGAACACTGAAGCTTTCTTT
D: -
V: TRBV6-5
J: TRBJ1-1
size: -

CDR3: CASSGGLAGGSSYNEQFF
DNA: TGTGCCAGCAGCGGTGGTCTAGCGGGGGGTAGCTCCTACAATGAGCAGTTCTTC
D: TRBD2
V: TRBV11-3
J: TRBJ2-1
size: -

CDR3: CSAVAEATGGVEAFF
DNA: TGCAGCGCAGTTGCTGAGGCGACAGGTGGGGTTGAAGCTTTCTTT
D: -
V: TRBV29-1
J: TRBJ1-1
size: -

CDR3: CASSRDRDRNTEAFF
DNA: TGTGCCAGCTCACGAGACCGGGACAGGAACACTGAAGCTTTCTTT
D: TRBD1
V: TRBV18
J: TRBJ1-1
size: -

CDR3: CASSSPSPGIEETQYF
DNA: TGTGCCAGCAGCTCACCCTCCCCGGGGATAGAAGAGACCCAGTACTTC
D: -
V: TRBV7-8
J: TRBJ2-5
size: -

CDR3: CASSSEGDSSYEQYF
DNA: TGCGCCAGCAGCTCGGAAGGGGACAGCTCCTACGAGCAGTACTTC
D: TRBD1
V: TRBV5-1
J: TRBJ2-7
size: -

CDR3: CASSLQTGPWETQYF
DNA: TGTGCCAGCAGCCTTCAAACAGGGCCGTGGGAGACCCAGTACTTC
D: -
V: TRBV7-8
J: TRBJ2-5
size: once

CDR3: CASSLGQGTDTQYF
DNA: TGTGCCAGCAGCTTAGGACAGGGCACAGATACGCAGTATTTT
D: -
V: TRBV11-3
J: TRBJ2-3
size: -

CDR3: CATSRGADSWVTEAFF
DNA: TGTGCCACCAGCAGAGGAGCGGACAGTTGGGTCACTGAAGCTTTCTTT
D: -
V: TRBV15
J: TRBJ1-1
size: once

CDR3: CASSPGSGAYNEQFF
DNA: TGTGCCAGCAGCCCCGGAAGCGGGGCATACAATGAGCAGTTCTTC
D: TRBD2
V: TRBV9
J: TRBJ2-1
size: -